One T cell receptor beta chain is described in this entry. Its recognized antigen is unknown. There are no base qualities to consult, and no much larger clone falls within one base. The library was obtained by the immunoSEQ multiplex PCR assay. A mixture of 60 forward primers for TCR Vbeta segments and 13 reverse primers for TCR Jbeta segments was used in the multiplex PCR. The CDR3 region of rearranged TCR beta genes was amplified from genomic DNA by a multiplex PCR assay. The Illumina HiSeq System was used to sequence the amplified TCR beta libraries as 87-base-pair reads. Processing in the source paper ran as follows. Across the roughly 640 repertoires, a later analysis counted roughly 84 million unique TCR beta chains, 9.5 million to 12 million of which were shared by at least two donors. To remove PCR and sequencing errors, raw reads were error-corrected and collapsed into unique sequences using a nearest-neighbor algorithm that merged closely related sequences. CDR3 sequences were aligned to IMGT reference sequences to assign V, D and J gene segments. For a sequence to be retained, at least a six-nucleotide match to both a V gene segment and a J gene segment was required. A rearrangement was called productive if the CDR3 had no stop codons and remained in frame with V and J, and every other rearrangement was called non-productive. Following IMGT convention, CDR3 was defined as the stretch from the second conserved V-encoded cysteine to the conserved J-encoded phenylalanine. Sequences without an unambiguous match to a single V gene segment were excluded from the earlier analysis of 500 to 700 of the donors. An earlier analysis of almost 600 of the donors classified V segments as functional when productive rearrangements were above 56.7% and as segregating when the standard deviation between donors was above 5%. A statistical classification framework was built for diagnosing cytomegalovirus status from the catalog of TCR beta chain sequences. In a later analysis, TCR nucleotide sequences were compared against IMGT/GENE-DB human TR gene sequences so that V and J genes could be assigned. In a later analysis, CDR3 sequences and most-parsimonious VDJ recombination scenarios were assigned using the TCRdist pipeline. In a later analysis, each TCR beta chain was defined by its CDR3 amino acid sequence together with its V-gene family, and reads without a unique V-gene family were excluded. As a way to deal with suspected cross-contamination and a sequencing artifact, a later analysis dropped 592 nucleotide sequences that were highly shared and had low generation probability. For each public chain, a later analysis derived a clonal expansion index from normalized ranks of inferred template counts within each repertoire. A later analysis computed generation probabilities with a VDJ recombination model fitted to out-of-frame rearrangements, and checked the results against IGoR. In a later analysis, hypergeometric tests were used to score TCR-TCR, TCR-HLA and TCR-CMV co-occurrence, with a repertoire-size bias correction applied to TCR pairs. In a later analysis, false discovery rates were estimated by permuting HLA or CMV assignments 20 times. In a later analysis, co-occurring TCRs were grouped using DBSCAN, and TCRdist sequence similarity was added for clustering within HLA-allele-positive subsets. Repertoires with fewer than 30,000 or more than 120,000 public chains, plus five repertoires with anomalous nucleotide sharing, were excluded from co-occurrence clustering. This immuneACCESS table, as held by TCRdb, lists in-frame sequences with V and J called but not all clones. Of the missing ones, under half trace to an unresolved V gene in checked studies; the others have no known cause. For V, J and clone size, that table is used; D and trimming come from the DNA. Counted in this sample were hundreds of thousands of clones; over 70% of them appeared once. Under 0.85% of the sample is held by the ten biggest clonotypes.

This specimen comes from a study of cytomegalovirus exposure and HLA in healthy donors (TCRdb year 2017). Study-wide context: An earlier analysis of approximately 600 of the donors reported approximately 300 Gb of sequence data and 117 million unique TCR beta sequences from about 179 million T cells. Approximately 310 gigabases of sequencing data and approximately 84 million unique TCR sequences were included in an early release covering over 600 HLA-typed donors. Of the roughly 400 genotyped donors, approximately 80% were placed in the genetic ancestry cluster associated with self-reported Caucasian donors. The study was designed to test whether signatures of past pathogen exposure could be identified by cataloging public T cell receptors. Using immunosequencing, the study profiled T cell repertoires from 550 to 750 subjects and related those repertoires to cytomegalovirus serostatus. A separate validation cohort of over 95 different subjects was used in addition to the approximately 640-subject first cohort. High-throughput TCR immunosequencing, statistical association of individual TCRs with disease status, and machine learning were combined to predict cytomegalovirus infection status. In a later analysis, previously published TCR beta repertoires from roughly 710 donors were re-analyzed and high-resolution HLA genotyping was added so that TCR occurrence patterns could be studied. In the later analysis, no new phenotypic data were used to find candidate immune exposures; instead, reliance was placed on TCR beta sequences and their occurrence across donors. An earlier analysis of several hundred of the donors applied high-throughput TCR beta sequencing to assess whether each TCR beta V gene segment acted as functional or pseudogenic. Alongside the repertoire data, information on donor age, sex, ethnicity and CMV serostatus was compiled. In a later genetic analysis, genome-wide SNP genotypes for about three fifths of the roughly 670 donors were used, and that subset was treated as a discovery cohort. All discovery cohort repertoires had been generated using a single sequencing platform. Both class I and class II loci were covered by HLA typing, at four-digit resolution. Typing coverage differed by locus: A, B, C, DRB1 and DQB1 were typed in roughly 629-630 donors, DQA1 in about 500, DPA1 in 600 to 610, and DPB1 in roughly 470. About 5 DR-DQ haplotypes were handled as single units for association and clustering, since linkage in the cohort was strong. On average, around 240,000 unique TCR beta nucleotide sequences were sequenced per donor among 398 genotyped donors of the cohort, with roughly 18% of those sequences being non-productive.

In total, approximately 690 healthy bone marrow donors made up the cohort. At the time of sampling, all cohort members were nominally healthy, though unrecorded immune exposures were likely present. The donor was CMV seronegative and was included in the group of a few hundred seronegative cohort members. A peripheral blood sample was provided by each donor, and peripheral blood mononuclear cells were used for TCR beta sequencing. The Qiagen DNeasy Blood Extraction Kit was used to extract genomic DNA from the blood cell samples. Trimming costs V 6 bases and J 1 base, and their ends lie 9 bases apart. The CDR3, cysteine through phenylalanine, is 13 amino acids long. Here the CDR3 DNA is all that survives: 39 bases in frame from base 1. Reading the germline V gene (reference sequence) gives CDR1 MNHEY and CDR2 SMNVEV. Broad study findings and their caveats: A later analysis reported that several top co-occurrence clusters appeared linked to parvovirus B19, influenza, CMV and Epstein-Barr virus. Across donors, most TCR sequences were observed very rarely, whereas some public TCRs were present in many individuals. The classifier was reported to diagnose cytomegalovirus status with high specificity and sensitivity in both the original cohort and the validation cohort. According to a later genetic analysis, donors in an Asian-associated ancestry cluster had fewer N-insertions in productive TCRs than the roughly 700-donor mean. A later analysis associated 16,951 TCR beta sequences with specific HLA alleles at a false discovery rate of 0.05. In a later analysis, TCR association rates were found to vary across HLA loci, with the most associated TCRs seen for DRB1 alleles and the fewest for HLA-C alleles. Strong co-occurrence of HLA alleles, especially DR and DQ, made assigning TCR associations to individual alleles difficult. It was suggested by the authors that the approach could potentially be generalized to other disease states and immunological phenotypes. A later analysis found that HLA-associated TCR beta chains were more clonally expanded and had lower generation probabilities than equally common non-associated chains. Only TCR beta chains were sequenced in this cohort, and the absence of alpha or paired-chain data limited detectable features. The study listed 164 TCR beta chains as associated with cytomegalovirus. An earlier analysis of 450 to 750 of the donors showed that most TCR beta V segments appeared in productive rearrangements either about 87% or about 30% of the time, which broadly matched IMGT annotations. A further reported finding was that TCR beta sequences accurately predicted the HLA-A and HLA-B alleles for most subjects in the first cohort. In a later genetic analysis, a missense DCLRE1C variant was associated with V-gene and J-gene trimming of TCR beta chains, and the association was replicated in an independent cohort. Sequencing depth was assumed to be roughly uniform across donors in the presence/absence analyses, though that assumption may not hold. Most CMV-associated TCR beta chains appeared to be HLA-restricted in a later analysis, and the HLA associations seemed to be driven largely by CMV exposure. In vitro tests confirmed that three of the cytomegalovirus-associated TCR beta chains recognize cytomegalovirus antigens. The earlier analysis of about 600 of the donors excluded 15 to 20 rarely observed V segments, including chromosome 9 orphons, because counts were too low. Correlated functional status among segregating V segments might reflect linkage disequilibrium, but an unknown experimental factor could not be ruled out. Immune exposure information for the cohort was limited to CMV serostatus. HLA typing was unavailable for some donors at each locus, so association tests used only the typed subset. A cluster of highly shared sequence variants was judged likely to represent a technical artifact of the sequencing pipeline. Some IMGT-functional V segments, including TRBV6-2 and TRBV6-3, could not be told apart with the 87-base-pair reads, so those segments were excluded.

Sequenced material: PBMCs. Recombination linked TRBV27 to TRBJ1-1, with no confidently assigned D gene. This TCR came from a boy between 2 and 10 years old in good health and CMV-seronegative. Here is the DNA: TGTGCCAGCAGGGGAGGGTCGAACACTGAAGCTTTCTTT. This sequence encodes CASRGGSNTEAFF.